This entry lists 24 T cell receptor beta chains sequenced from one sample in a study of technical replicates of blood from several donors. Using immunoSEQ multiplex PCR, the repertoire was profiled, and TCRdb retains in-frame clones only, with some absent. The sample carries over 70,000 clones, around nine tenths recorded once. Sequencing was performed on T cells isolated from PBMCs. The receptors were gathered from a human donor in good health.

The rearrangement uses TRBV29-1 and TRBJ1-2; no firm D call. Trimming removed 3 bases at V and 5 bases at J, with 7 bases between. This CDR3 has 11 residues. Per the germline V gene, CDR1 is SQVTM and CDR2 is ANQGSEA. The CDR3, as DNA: TGCAGCGTTGACACCTATTATGGCTACACCTTC. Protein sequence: CSVDTYYGYTF.

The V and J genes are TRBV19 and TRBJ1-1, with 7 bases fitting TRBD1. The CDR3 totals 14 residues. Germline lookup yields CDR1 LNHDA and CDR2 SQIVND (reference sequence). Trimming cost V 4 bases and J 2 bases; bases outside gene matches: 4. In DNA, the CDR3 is TGTGCCAGTAGTACCCAGGGGGTTAACACTGAAGCTTTCTTT. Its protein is CASSTQGVNTEAFF.

The CDR3 nucleotides read TGTGCCAGCAGCCAAGATTTTGTACTAGCGGGAATCACAGATACGCAGTATTTT. Its translation: CASSQDFVLAGITDTQYF. The rearrangement links TRBV4-2 to TRBJ2-3, with 10 bases fitting TRBD2. The CDR3 is 18 amino acids. V shed 0 bases and J 2 bases; nucleotides not matched to a gene: 8. CDR1 and CDR2 from the germline V gene are LGHNA and YNFKEQ.

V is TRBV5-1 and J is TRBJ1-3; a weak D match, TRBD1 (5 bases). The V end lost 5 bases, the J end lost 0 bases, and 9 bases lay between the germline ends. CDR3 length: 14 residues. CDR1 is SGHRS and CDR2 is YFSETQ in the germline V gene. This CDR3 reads CASSPTGSGNTIYF. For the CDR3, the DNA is TGCGCCAGCAGTCCTACAGGCTCTGGAAACACCATATATTTT.

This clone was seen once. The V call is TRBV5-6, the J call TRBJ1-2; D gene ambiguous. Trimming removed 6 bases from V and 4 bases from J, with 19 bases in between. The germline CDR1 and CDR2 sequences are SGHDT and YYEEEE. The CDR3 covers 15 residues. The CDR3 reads CASTGSYTDLYGYTF. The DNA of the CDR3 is TGTGCCAGCACAGGTTCATATACAGATCTCTATGGCTACACCTTC.

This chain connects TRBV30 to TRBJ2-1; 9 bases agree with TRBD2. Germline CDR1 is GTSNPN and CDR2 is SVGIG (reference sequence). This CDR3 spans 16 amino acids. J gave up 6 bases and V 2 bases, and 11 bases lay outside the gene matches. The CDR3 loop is CAWSKGLAGPANEQFF. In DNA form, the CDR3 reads TGTGCCTGGAGTAAGGGACTAGCAGGGCCCGCCAATGAGCAGTTCTTC.

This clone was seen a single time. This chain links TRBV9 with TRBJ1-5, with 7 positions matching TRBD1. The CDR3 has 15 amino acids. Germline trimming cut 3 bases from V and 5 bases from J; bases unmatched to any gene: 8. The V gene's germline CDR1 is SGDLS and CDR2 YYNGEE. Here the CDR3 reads CASSGQGRRDQPQHF. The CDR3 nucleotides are TGTGCCAGCAGCGGACAGGGAAGGCGCGATCAGCCCCAGCATTTT.

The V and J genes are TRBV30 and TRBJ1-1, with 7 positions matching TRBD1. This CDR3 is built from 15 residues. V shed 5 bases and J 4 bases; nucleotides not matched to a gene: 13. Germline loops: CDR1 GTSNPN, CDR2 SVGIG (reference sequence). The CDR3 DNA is TGTGCCTGGGGAGGGGTAGGGGGCATGAGCACTGAAGCTTTCTTT. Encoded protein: CAWGGVGGMSTEAFF.

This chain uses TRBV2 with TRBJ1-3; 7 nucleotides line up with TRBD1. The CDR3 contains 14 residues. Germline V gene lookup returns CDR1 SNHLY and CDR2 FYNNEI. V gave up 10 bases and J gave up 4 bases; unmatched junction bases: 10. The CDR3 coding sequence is TGTGCCACTCAAAACGACAGGGACGGAAACACCATATATTTT. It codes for CATQNDRDGNTIYF.

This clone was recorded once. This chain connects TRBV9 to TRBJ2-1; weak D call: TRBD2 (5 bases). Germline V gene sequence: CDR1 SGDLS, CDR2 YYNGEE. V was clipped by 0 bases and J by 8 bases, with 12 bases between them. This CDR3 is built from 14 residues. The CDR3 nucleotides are TGTGCCAGCAGCGTAGGATTAATGGGAGATGAGCAGTTCTTC. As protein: CASSVGLMGDEQFF.

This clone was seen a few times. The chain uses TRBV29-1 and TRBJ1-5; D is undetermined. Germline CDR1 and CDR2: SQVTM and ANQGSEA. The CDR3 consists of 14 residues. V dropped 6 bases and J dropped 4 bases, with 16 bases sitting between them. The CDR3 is CSVAPATNNQPQHF. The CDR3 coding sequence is TGCAGCGTGGCCCCCGCGACAAATAATCAGCCCCAGCATTTT.

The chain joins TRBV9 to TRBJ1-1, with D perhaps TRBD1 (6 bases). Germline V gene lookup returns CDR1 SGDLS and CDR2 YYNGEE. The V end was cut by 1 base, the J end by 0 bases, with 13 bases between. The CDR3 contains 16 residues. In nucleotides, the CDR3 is TGTGCCAGCAGCGTAAGTGGGGGCTCCATGAACACTGAAGCTTTCTTT. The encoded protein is CASSVSGGSMNTEAFF.

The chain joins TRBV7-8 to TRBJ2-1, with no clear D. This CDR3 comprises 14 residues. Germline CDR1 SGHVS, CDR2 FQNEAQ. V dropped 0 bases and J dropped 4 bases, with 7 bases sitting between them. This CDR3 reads CASSLAVSYNEQFF. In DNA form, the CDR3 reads TGTGCCAGCAGCTTAGCGGTCAGTTACAATGAGCAGTTCTTC.

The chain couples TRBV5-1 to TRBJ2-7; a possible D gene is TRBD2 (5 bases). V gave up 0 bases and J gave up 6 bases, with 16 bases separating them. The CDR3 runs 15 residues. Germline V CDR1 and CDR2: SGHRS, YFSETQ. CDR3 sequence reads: CASSLDGNRAGEQYF. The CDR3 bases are TGCGCCAGCAGCTTGGATGGGAACCGTGCGGGCGAGCAGTACTTC.

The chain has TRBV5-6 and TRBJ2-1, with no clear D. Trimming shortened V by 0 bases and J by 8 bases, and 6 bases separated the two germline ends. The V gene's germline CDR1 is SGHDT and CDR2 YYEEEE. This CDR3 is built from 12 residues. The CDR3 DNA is TGTGCCAGCAGCTTGGCCGGTTATGAGCAGTTCTTC. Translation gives CASSLAGYEQFF. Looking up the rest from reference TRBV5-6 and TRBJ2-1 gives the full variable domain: DAGVTQSPTHLIKTRGQQVTLRCSPKSGHDTVSWYQQALGQGPQFIFQYYEEEERQRGNFPDRFSGHQFPNYSSELNVNALLLGDSALYLCASSLAGYEQFFGPGTRLTVL.

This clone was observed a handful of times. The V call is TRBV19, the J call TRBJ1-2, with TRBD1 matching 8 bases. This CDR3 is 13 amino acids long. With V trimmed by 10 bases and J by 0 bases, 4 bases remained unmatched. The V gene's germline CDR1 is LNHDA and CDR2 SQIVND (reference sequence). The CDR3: CATWDRTNYGYTF. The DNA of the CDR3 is TGTGCCACCTGGGACAGGACTAACTATGGCTACACCTTC.

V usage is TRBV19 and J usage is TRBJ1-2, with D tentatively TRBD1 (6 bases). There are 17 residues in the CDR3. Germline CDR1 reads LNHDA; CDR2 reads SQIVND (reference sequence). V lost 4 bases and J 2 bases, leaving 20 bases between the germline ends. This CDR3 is CASSTSAGQLPNYGYTF. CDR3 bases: TGTGCCAGTAGTACATCCGCCGGACAGCTGCCCAACTATGGCTACACCTTC.

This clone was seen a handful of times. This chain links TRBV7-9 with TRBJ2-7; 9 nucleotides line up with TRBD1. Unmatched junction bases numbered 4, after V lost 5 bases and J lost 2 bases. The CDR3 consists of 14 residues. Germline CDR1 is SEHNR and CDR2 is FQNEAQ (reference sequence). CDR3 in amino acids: CASSPWDRAYEQYF. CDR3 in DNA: TGTGCCAGCAGCCCCTGGGACAGGGCCTACGAGCAGTACTTC.

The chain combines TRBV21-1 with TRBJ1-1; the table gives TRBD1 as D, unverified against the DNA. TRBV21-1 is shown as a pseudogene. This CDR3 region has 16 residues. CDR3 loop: CASSKAYRVQYTEAFF. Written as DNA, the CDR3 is TGTGCCAGCAGCAAAGCCTACAGGGTCCAGTACACTGAAGCTTTCTTT.

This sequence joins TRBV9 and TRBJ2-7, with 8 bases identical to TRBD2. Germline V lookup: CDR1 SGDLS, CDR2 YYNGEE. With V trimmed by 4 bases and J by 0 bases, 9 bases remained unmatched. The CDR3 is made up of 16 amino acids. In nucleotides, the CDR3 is TGTGCCAGCAGCCCCCTAGCGGGTCTGGCCTCCTACGAGCAGTACTTC. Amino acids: CASSPLAGLASYEQYF.

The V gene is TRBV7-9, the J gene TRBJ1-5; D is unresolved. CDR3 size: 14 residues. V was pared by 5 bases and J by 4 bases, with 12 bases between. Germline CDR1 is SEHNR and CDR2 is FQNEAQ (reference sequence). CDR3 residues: CASSLEGVNQPQHF. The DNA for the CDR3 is TGTGCCAGCAGCCTCGAGGGCGTAAATCAGCCCCAGCATTTT. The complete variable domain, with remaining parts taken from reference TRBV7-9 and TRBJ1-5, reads DTGVSQNPRHKITKRGQNVTFRCDPISEHNRLYWYRQTLGQGPEFLTYFQNEAQLEKSRLLSDRFSAERPKGSFSTLEIQRTEQGDSAMYLCASSLEGVNQPQHFGDGTRLSIL.

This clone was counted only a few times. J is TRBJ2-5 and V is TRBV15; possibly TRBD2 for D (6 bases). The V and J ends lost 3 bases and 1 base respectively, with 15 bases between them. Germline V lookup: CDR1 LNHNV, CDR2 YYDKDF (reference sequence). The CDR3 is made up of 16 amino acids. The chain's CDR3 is CATSSPDSGIQETQYF. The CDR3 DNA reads TGTGCCACCAGCAGCCCAGATAGCGGTATCCAAGAGACCCAGTACTTC.

The chain's CDR3 is CASSLRLWASGRYNEQFF. The CDR3 DNA sequence: TGTGCCAGCAGTTTAAGGTTGTGGGCTAGCGGGAGGTACAATGAGCAGTTCTTC. The chain links TRBV27 to TRBJ2-1; 11 bases fit TRBD2. The CDR3 sequence is 18 residues long. Per germline, CDR1 MNHEY and CDR2 SMNVEV (reference sequence). The trim removed 2 bases at V and 4 bases at J, leaving 10 bases unmatched.

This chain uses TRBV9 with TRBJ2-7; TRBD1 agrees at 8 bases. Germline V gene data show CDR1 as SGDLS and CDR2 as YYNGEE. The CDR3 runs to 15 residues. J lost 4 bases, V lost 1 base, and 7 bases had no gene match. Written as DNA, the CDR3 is TGTGCCAGCAGCGTACAGGGGGCGTTCATTTACGAGCAGTACTTC. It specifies CASSVQGAFIYEQYF.